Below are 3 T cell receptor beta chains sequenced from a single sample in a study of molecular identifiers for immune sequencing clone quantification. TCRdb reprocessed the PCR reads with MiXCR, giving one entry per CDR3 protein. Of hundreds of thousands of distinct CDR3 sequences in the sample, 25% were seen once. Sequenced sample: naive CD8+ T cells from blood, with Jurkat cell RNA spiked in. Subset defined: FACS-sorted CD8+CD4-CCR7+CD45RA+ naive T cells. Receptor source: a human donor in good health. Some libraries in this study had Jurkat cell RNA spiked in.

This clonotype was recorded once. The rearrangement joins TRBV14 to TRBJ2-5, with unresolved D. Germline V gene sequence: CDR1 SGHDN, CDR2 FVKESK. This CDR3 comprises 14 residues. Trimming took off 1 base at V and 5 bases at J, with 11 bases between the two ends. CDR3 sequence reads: CASSQGPFEETQYF. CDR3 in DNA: TGTGCCAGCAGCCAAGGACCCTTTGAGGAGACCCAGTACTTC.

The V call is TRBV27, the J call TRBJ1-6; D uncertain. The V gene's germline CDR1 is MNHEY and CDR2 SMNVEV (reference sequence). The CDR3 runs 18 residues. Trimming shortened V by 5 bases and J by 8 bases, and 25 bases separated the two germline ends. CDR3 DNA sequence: TGTGCCAGCAGTCCGCGCTTGGACGGAGGTGGATCCGATTCACCCCTCCACTTT. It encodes CASSPRLDGGGSDSPLHF.

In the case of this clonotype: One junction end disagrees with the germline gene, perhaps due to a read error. The CDR3 loop reads CASSSPEGREEPQYF. Here the CDR3 DNA reads TGTGCCAGCAGCTCCCCGGAGGGCCGAGAAGAGCCCCAGTACTTC. The chain carries TRBV7-9 and TRBJ2-5, with D perhaps matching TRBD2 (6 bases). Germline assignment: CDR1 SEHNR and CDR2 FQNEAQ (reference sequence). The CDR3 length is 15 residues. The full variable domain, rest sourced from reference TRBV7-9 and TRBJ2-5, is DTGVSQNPRHKITKRGQNVTFRCDPISEHNRLYWYRQTLGQGPEFLTYFQNEAQLEKSRLLSDRFSAERPKGSFSTLEIQRTEQGDSAMYLCASSSPEGREEPQYFGPGTRLLVL.